Listed here are 15 T cell receptor beta chains from one sample, sequenced in a study of T cells in Graves' hyperthyroidism and ophthalmopathy. The investigators amplified TCR beta CDR3 regions from RNA transcripts. HTBI primers were the set used in a first-round RT-PCR of the TCR CDR3. TCRdb reanalysed the multiplex PCR reads using MiXCR and keeps one entry per CDR3 protein. The profile shows hundreds of thousands of distinct CDR3 sequences, approximately 15% of them singletons. Material for sequencing was blood. Source of these receptors: a man aged 18 to 35 with Graves' ophthalmopathy.

This clonotype has a count of ten or more. The chain links TRBV20-1 to TRBJ1-5; maybe TRBD1 (5 bases). The CDR3 has 15 amino acids. V was shortened by 0 bases and J by 7 bases, with 16 bases between the two germline ends. Germline CDR1 is DFQATT and CDR2 is SNEGSKA (reference sequence). The CDR3: CSARDKRAWGQPQHF. CDR3 DNA sequence: TGCAGTGCTAGAGATAAGAGGGCTTGGGGGCAGCCCCAGCATTTT.

This clonotype was detected only a few times. The gene calls are TRBV19 and TRBJ1-2; the D gene is possibly TRBD1 (6 bases). CDR1 LNHDA and CDR2 SQIVND come from the germline V gene (reference sequence). The CDR3 totals 14 residues. V shed 5 bases and J shed 4 bases, with 14 bases lying between them. CDR3 nucleotides: TGTGCCAGTAGTTTCCCCGGGACACCCTATGGCTACACCTTC. Amino acids: CASSFPGTPYGYTF.

This clonotype has a handful of counts. The chain has TRBV19 and TRBJ2-1; D remains unclear. This CDR3 contains 15 residues. Germline V CDR1 and CDR2: LNHDA, SQIVND (reference sequence). V lost 3 bases, J lost 2 bases, and 11 bases lay in between. The CDR3 nucleotides read TGTGCCAGTAGTATTAGGTCTGATACCTACAATGAGCAGTTCTTC. This translates into CASSIRSDTYNEQFF.

The gene calls are TRBV20-1 and TRBJ1-5; D not resolved. Deletions cut 3 bases from V and 7 bases from J, with 16 bases between. In germline, CDR1 is DFQATT, CDR2 SNEGSKA (reference sequence). The CDR3 sequence is 14 residues long. The CDR3, as DNA: TGCAGTGCTAGGGTGGGTGCGCCGAGGCAGCCCCAGCATTTT. The encoded protein is CSARVGAPRQPQHF.

This clonotype was observed a handful of times. The chain is built from TRBV6-5 and TRBJ2-5; the D gene could be TRBD1 or TRBD2 (5 bases each). V was shortened by 1 base and J by 5 bases, with 20 bases between the two germline ends. Germline lookup yields CDR1 MNHEY and CDR2 SVGAGI. There are 17 residues in the CDR3. The CDR3: CASSYWTRDLTTETQYF. CDR3 DNA: TGTGCCAGCAGTTACTGGACCCGGGACCTTACCACCGAGACCCAGTACTTC.

This clonotype was seen at least ten times. The chain carries TRBV2 and TRBJ2-3, with 7 nucleotides matching TRBD2. The CDR3 extends over 13 amino acids. With 10 bases clipped from V and 1 base from J, the junction kept 5 bases outside the gene matches. Germline V lookup: CDR1 SNHLY, CDR2 FYNNEI. The CDR3 loop is CATSTSRTDTQYF. The DNA of the CDR3 is TGTGCCACCTCGACTAGCCGCACAGATACGCAGTATTTT.

This clonotype has just a few counts. The chain joins TRBV19 to TRBJ2-3; D not certain. The CDR3 contains 13 residues. V lost 8 bases to trimming and J lost 1 base, with 10 bases between them. Germline values: CDR1 LNHDA, CDR2 SQIVND (reference sequence). CDR3 nucleotide sequence: TGTGCCAGTTTACCGCCAGGCACAGATACGCAGTATTTT. Translation: CASLPPGTDTQYF.

Details on this clonotype: With a much larger clone just one base away, this may be a read error. The gene calls are TRBV27 and TRBJ1-1; 7 nucleotides agree with TRBD1. Trimming cost V 6 bases and J 10 bases; bases outside gene matches: 8. Germline V gives CDR1 MNHEY, CDR2 SMNVEV (reference sequence). This CDR3 region has 12 residues. The CDR3 bases are TGTGCCAGCAGAGTACAGGGGTCTGCAGCTTTCTTT. It yields the protein CASRVQGSAAFF.

This clonotype was detected ten times or more. V usage is TRBV20-1 and J usage is TRBJ1-2; D uncertain. CDR1 and CDR2 (germline): DFQATT, SNEGSKA (reference sequence). Trimming removed 3 bases at V and 7 bases at J, with 9 bases between. This CDR3 spans 11 amino acids. This chain's CDR3 is CSARRHPGYTF. The DNA of the CDR3 is TGCAGTGCTAGGCGGCACCCTGGCTACACCTTC.

This clonotype occurred a few times. This chain joins TRBV7-8 and TRBJ1-5; D is unresolved. The CDR3 has 13 residues. The V end lost 3 bases, the J end lost 4 bases, and 7 bases lay between the germline ends. Germline assignment: CDR1 SGHVS and CDR2 FQNEAQ. The CDR3 nucleotides are TGTGCCAGCAGCTTCCACCCGAATCAGCCCCAGCATTTT. As protein: CASSFHPNQPQHF.

The V call is TRBV27, the J call TRBJ2-1; 8 positions match TRBD2. The V gene end was trimmed by 0 bases and the J gene end by 9 bases; junction bases not matched to a gene: 7. This CDR3 is built from 15 residues. Per germline, CDR1 MNHEY and CDR2 SMNVEV (reference sequence). In DNA, the CDR3 is TGTGCCAGCAGTTTATCTAGCGGGGCCTTCAGTGAGCAGTTCTTC. It codes for CASSLSSGAFSEQFF.

This clonotype showed up many times. The rearrangement uses TRBV10-3 and TRBJ2-3, with TRBD2 matching 7 bases. Germline CDR1 reads ENHRY; CDR2 reads SYGVKD. V gave up 7 bases and J gave up 4 bases; unmatched junction bases: 5. CDR3 size: 13 residues. CDR3 protein: CAITREGADTQYF. The DNA for the CDR3 is TGTGCCATCACTAGGGAGGGCGCAGATACGCAGTATTTT.

This clonotype came up many times. The chain joins TRBV12-3 or TRBV12-4 to TRBJ2-1; perhaps TRBD2 as D (5 bases). This CDR3 has 13 residues. The ends were cut back, 7 bases at V and 2 bases at J, with 9 bases in the middle. The CDR3 loop reads CASTLLAYNEQFF. As DNA, the CDR3 is TGTGCCAGCACTCTACTAGCCTACAATGAGCAGTTCTTC.

This clonotype appeared many times. The chain carries TRBV29-1 and TRBJ2-1; D unresolved. Germline loops: CDR1 SQVTM, CDR2 ANQGSEA. V lost 4 bases to trimming and J lost 7 bases, with 11 bases between them. The CDR3 runs to 12 residues. The CDR3 sequence: CSVATLGNEQFF. The DNA for the CDR3 is TGCAGCGTTGCCACACTTGGGAATGAGCAGTTCTTC.

This clonotype showed up many times. The chain uses TRBV30 and TRBJ2-5; D is ambiguous. This CDR3 comprises 13 residues. V was clipped by 0 bases and J by 1 base, with 6 bases between them. From germline, CDR1 is GTSNPN and CDR2 SVGIG (reference sequence). The CDR3 nucleotides are TGTGCCTGGAGTGTAAGTTTCCAAGAGACCCAGTACTTC. Its protein is CAWSVSFQETQYF.